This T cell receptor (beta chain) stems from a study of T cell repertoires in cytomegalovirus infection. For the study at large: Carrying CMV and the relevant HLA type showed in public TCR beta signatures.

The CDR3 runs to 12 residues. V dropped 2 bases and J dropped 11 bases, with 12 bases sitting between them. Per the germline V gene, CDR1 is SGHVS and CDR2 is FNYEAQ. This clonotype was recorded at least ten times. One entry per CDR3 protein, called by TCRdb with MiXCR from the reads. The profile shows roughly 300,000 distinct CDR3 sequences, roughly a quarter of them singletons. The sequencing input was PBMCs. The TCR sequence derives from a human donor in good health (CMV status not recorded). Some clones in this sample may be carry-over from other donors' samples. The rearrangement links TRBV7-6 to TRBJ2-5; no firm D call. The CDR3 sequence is CASSLMAGSQYF. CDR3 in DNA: TGTGCCAGCAGCTTAATGGCTGGGTCACAGTACTTC. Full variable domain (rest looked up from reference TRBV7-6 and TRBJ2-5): GAGVSQSPRYKVTKRGQDVALRCDPISGHVSLYWYRQALGQGPEFLTYFNYEAQQDKSGLPNDRFSAERPEGSISTLTIQRTEQRDSAMYRCASSLMAGSQYFGPGTRLLVL.